This T cell receptor (beta chain) is drawn from a study of T cells in Graves' hyperthyroidism and ophthalmopathy. In the study overall: Before treatment of any kind, peripheral blood was taken at initial diagnosis.

Source material for PBMCs was around 10 ml fresh peripheral blood. There were TCR beta CDR3 regions amplified from RNA transcripts. Carried out on the TCR CDR3, a first-round RT-PCR used the HTBI primer set. Using its own MiXCR run on the multiplex PCR reads, TCRdb lists one record per CDR3 protein. The sample holds about 340,000 distinct CDR3 sequences; about 18% are singletons and the top ten take 45% to 55%. The study, taken as a whole, reports: The model forecast ophthalmopathy, anticipating it by a median roughly 6.3 months before onset. Researchers found most expanded thyroid clonotypes above 0.001 in blood as well.

A note on this clonotype: The antigen remains unidentified.

The sequence came from a woman in her forties or fifties with Graves' hyperthyroidism. Input material: blood.

The CDR3 nucleotides are TGTGCCAGCAGCATGTACAGCTTTCCCTGGACATCCTTCTATGGCTACACCTTC. This translates into CASSMYSFPWTSFYGYTF. This chain joins TRBV5-6 and TRBJ1-2, with D maybe TRBD1 (5 bases). V was pared by 4 bases and J by 4 bases, with 26 bases between. This CDR3 has 18 residues. Germline V CDR1 and CDR2: SGHDT, YYEEEE.